Detailed here is one T cell receptor beta chain. Two negative PCRs, clearance, or symptom resolution had been documented for recovered Cohort 3 donors. The V gene's germline CDR1 is MNHEY and CDR2 SVGAGI. This CDR3 has 15 residues. The ends were cut back, 7 bases at V and 4 bases at J, with 19 bases in the middle. Original data processing: Quantification of nucleated cells was approximated via reference gene primer amplification. This table comes from immunoSEQ multiplex PCR, and its TCRdb copy is limited to in-frame clones, with some not included. Clone size and V and J calls were adopted from that table, with D and trimming inferred from the DNA. The profile shows roughly 300,000 clones, 85% to 90% of them singletons. The record originates from a study of blood T cell repertoires in COVID-19. Study details: Whether acute or convalescent, the COVID-19 samples came from the United States, Italy and Spain.

This clonotype originated in a young woman who had recovered from COVID-19. The source material was PBMCs or T cells enriched from blood (not recorded which). The chain links TRBV6-5 to TRBJ1-1; a possible D gene is TRBD1 (5 bases). CDR3 sequence reads: CASTVREAGGTEAFF. The CDR3, as DNA: TGTGCCAGCACCGTACGGGAGGCCGGGGGCACTGAAGCTTTCTTT.